What follows are 19 T cell receptor beta chains derived from one specimen sequenced in a study of T cells in Graves' hyperthyroidism and ophthalmopathy. The investigators amplified TCR beta CDR3 regions from RNA transcripts. An initial round of RT-PCR targeting the TCR CDR3 relied on the HTBI primer set. Each CDR3 protein gets one entry after TCRdb re-called the multiplex PCR reads with MiXCR. The data hold fewer than 400,000 distinct CDR3 sequences, with roughly 25% observed a single time. Sequencing used blood. The receptors originated from a man aged 50 to 59 with Graves' hyperthyroidism.

This clonotype has at least ten counts. The CDR3 loop reads CASSDGDYNEQFF. The CDR3 DNA reads TGTGCCAGCAGTGATGGGGACTACAATGAGCAGTTCTTC. This chain uses TRBV6-1 with TRBJ2-1; D gene uncertain. The CDR3 is 13 amino acids. Germline V gene sequence: CDR1 MNHNS, CDR2 SASEGT. Trimming pared 3 bases from V and 3 bases from J, leaving 6 bases between.

This chain links TRBV27 with TRBJ1-2; 8 bases are a match to TRBD1. Germline lookup yields CDR1 MNHEY and CDR2 SMNVEV (reference sequence). This CDR3 is 12 amino acids long. V shed 5 bases, J shed 8 bases, and the junction held 4 bases outside the gene matches. The CDR3 sequence is CASSQGAGGYTF. In DNA form, the CDR3 reads TGTGCCAGCAGTCAGGGGGCTGGGGGCTACACCTTC.

The genes are TRBV12-3 or TRBV12-4 and TRBJ1-2; maybe TRBD1 (6 bases). The CDR3 length is 16 residues. The V gene lost 8 bases and the J gene lost 3 bases, with 22 bases spanning the gap. CDR3 region: CASRPGGGRGYYGYTF. Written as DNA, the CDR3 is TGTGCCAGCCGTCCCGGGGGGGGGCGGGGATACTATGGCTACACCTTC.

The V call is TRBV13, the J call TRBJ2-7; no clear D. Germline V gene lookup returns CDR1 PRHDT and CDR2 FYEKMQ (reference sequence). The V gene lost 2 bases and the J gene lost 0 bases, with 8 bases spanning the gap. This CDR3 contains 14 residues. This CDR3 is CASSLYQSSYEQYF. CDR3 DNA: TGTGCCAGCAGCTTATATCAGAGCTCCTACGAGCAGTACTTC.

This clonotype has a handful of counts. The V call is TRBV14, the J call TRBJ2-7; 7 nucleotides align to TRBD2. Germline V gene data show CDR1 as SGHDN and CDR2 as FVKESK. With V trimmed by 2 bases and J by 4 bases, 8 bases remained unmatched. The CDR3 totals 15 residues. The CDR3 region is CASSQMGTTSYEQYF. For the CDR3, the DNA is TGTGCCAGCAGCCAAATGGGGACTACGTCTTACGAGCAGTACTTC.

The chain couples TRBV5-5 to TRBJ2-5; 7 positions match TRBD2. Germline CDR1 and CDR2: SGHKS and YYEKEE (reference sequence). V shed 4 bases, J shed 4 bases, and the junction held 10 bases outside the gene matches. CDR3 length equals 15 residues. The CDR3 region is CASSPGREVRETQYF. The CDR3 DNA reads TGTGCCAGCAGCCCCGGTCGGGAGGTTCGAGAGACCCAGTACTTC.

Comment on this clonotype: Relative to the germline gene, one junction end is altered; a read error may explain this. V gene TRBV6-1 combines with J gene TRBJ1-3; possible D gene TRBD1, 5 bases. The CDR3 extends over 13 amino acids. Germline values: CDR1 MNHNS, CDR2 SASEGT. The chain's CDR3 is CASTRAGYNTMYF. CDR3 bases: TGTGCCAGCACCCGGGCAGGGTACAACACCATGTATTTT.

Comment on this clonotype: A much larger clonotype is one base distant, so this may be a read error. The chain is built from TRBV3-1 and TRBJ1-1; 8 nucleotides align to TRBD1. Germline V gene lookup returns CDR1 LGHDT and CDR2 YNNKEL (reference sequence). This CDR3 contains 14 residues. CDR3 bases: TGTACCAGCAGCCAAGCATACCGGGACAGGCCGGCTTTCTTT. Protein sequence: CTSSQAYRDRPAFF.

The table lists this clonotype with many counts. The chain employs TRBV15 and TRBJ1-4; D is ambiguous. V gave up 0 bases and J gave up 8 bases, with 13 bases separating them. The CDR3 is made up of 15 amino acids. Germline V lookup: CDR1 LNHNV, CDR2 YYDKDF (reference sequence). The CDR3, as DNA: TGTGCCACCAGCAGAGAGGACGGGAAAGGGGAAAAACTGTTTTTT. Amino acids: CATSREDGKGEKLFF.

The table lists this clonotype with a count of one. The chain links TRBV3-1 to TRBJ2-6; 9 nucleotides line up with TRBD2. V lost 1 base to trimming and J lost 5 bases; unmatched junction nucleotides: 3. The CDR3 runs 16 residues. Germline V CDR1 and CDR2: LGHDT, YNNKEL (reference sequence). CDR3 residues: CASSQATSGWANVLTF. In DNA form, the CDR3 reads TGTGCCAGCAGCCAAGCGACTAGCGGTTGGGCCAACGTCCTGACTTTC. The full variable domain, in which reference TRBV3-1 and TRBJ2-6 provide the parts outside the CDR3, is DTAVSQTPKYLVTQMGNDKSIKCEQNLGHDTMYWYKQDSKKFLKIMFSYNNKELIINETVPNRFSPKSPDKAHLNLHINSLELGDSAVYFCASSQATSGWANVLTFGAGSRLTVL.

This clonotype was seen more than once but under ten times. The gene calls are TRBV11-3 and TRBJ1-1; weak D call: TRBD1 (5 bases). The CDR3 consists of 14 residues. Trimming took off 5 bases at V and 1 base at J, with 11 bases between the two ends. Germline lookup yields CDR1 SGHNT and CDR2 YENEEA. CDR3 loop: CASSLGRANTEAFF. The CDR3 DNA is TGTGCCAGCAGCCTGGGACGGGCGAACACTGAAGCTTTCTTT.

The chain couples TRBV6-1 to TRBJ2-2, with 8 bases lining up with TRBD2. The length of the CDR3 is 15 residues. V gave up 6 bases and J gave up 2 bases; unmatched junction bases: 5. Looked up from germline, CDR1 is MNHNS and CDR2 is SASEGT. The CDR3 coding sequence is TGTGCCAGCAGATCAGCGGGAGTAAACACCGGGGAGCTGTTTTTT. It specifies CASRSAGVNTGELFF.

This clonotype was recorded at least ten times. The V and J genes are TRBV11-3 and TRBJ2-1; 7 bases map to TRBD2. This CDR3 is built from 17 residues. Trimming cost V 4 bases and J 4 bases; bases outside gene matches: 13. Germline lookup yields CDR1 SGHNT and CDR2 YENEEA. This CDR3 is CASSSSRGGRVYNEQFF. The CDR3 nucleotides are TGTGCCAGCAGCTCCTCGAGGGGCGGGAGAGTGTACAATGAGCAGTTCTTC.

V and J are TRBV29-1 and TRBJ2-1; D is possibly TRBD1 (5 bases). The germline V gene has CDR1 SQVTM and CDR2 ANQGSEA. This CDR3 has 16 residues. V was pared by 2 bases and J by 0 bases, with 14 bases between. The CDR3 DNA reads TGCAGCGTTGAAAGGGGAAGCCTGAGCTCCTACAATGAGCAGTTCTTC. The encoded protein is CSVERGSLSSYNEQFF.

The chain combines TRBV24-1 with TRBJ2-1; 11 bases align to TRBD2. The CDR3 is 18 residues long. The junction had 13 bases not matched to a gene; V was cut back by 4 bases and J by 6 bases. Germline loops: CDR1 KGHDR, CDR2 SFDVKD. The CDR3 DNA sequence: TGTGCCACCAGTGACAATCAAGCTAGCGGGAGGTCGGGCAATGAGCAGTTCTTC. Translation gives CATSDNQASGRSGNEQFF.

The chain combines TRBV12-3 or TRBV12-4 with TRBJ2-7; 11 nucleotides match TRBD2. This CDR3 is built from 15 residues. V was clipped by 7 bases and J by 0 bases; unmatched bases: 5. The CDR3 DNA is TGTGCCAGCACCCCCGGGACTAGCGGCTCCTACGAGCAGTACTTC. Its protein product is CASTPGTSGSYEQYF.

The table lists this clonotype with a count of one. CDR3 DNA sequence: TGTGCCAGCAGCCCCCCGGGGATCCGCACAGATACGCAGTATTTT. This sequence encodes CASSPPGIRTDTQYF. V gene TRBV6-1 combines with J gene TRBJ2-3; D is perhaps TRBD2 (5 bases). Trimming took off 6 bases at V and 1 base at J, with 14 bases between the two ends. The CDR3 consists of 15 residues. CDR1 and CDR2 (germline): MNHNS, SASEGT.

The chain uses TRBV4-1 and TRBJ1-2; D gene ambiguous. V lost 0 bases, J lost 9 bases, and 11 bases lay in between. CDR3 size: 13 residues. Per germline, CDR1 MGHRA and CDR2 YSYEKL. CDR3: CASSQDPGRRYTF. CDR3 nucleotide sequence: TGCGCCAGCAGCCAAGATCCCGGACGGCGCTACACCTTC.

The sample holds a few counts of this clonotype. The gene calls are TRBV20-1 and TRBJ1-1; D not certain. The germline V gene has CDR1 DFQATT and CDR2 SNEGSKA (reference sequence). V was cut by 5 bases and J by 1 base, with 5 bases left in between. CDR3 length: 11 amino acids. The CDR3: CSAPENTEAFF. The CDR3 region has the DNA TGCAGTGCTCCTGAGAACACTGAAGCTTTCTTT.